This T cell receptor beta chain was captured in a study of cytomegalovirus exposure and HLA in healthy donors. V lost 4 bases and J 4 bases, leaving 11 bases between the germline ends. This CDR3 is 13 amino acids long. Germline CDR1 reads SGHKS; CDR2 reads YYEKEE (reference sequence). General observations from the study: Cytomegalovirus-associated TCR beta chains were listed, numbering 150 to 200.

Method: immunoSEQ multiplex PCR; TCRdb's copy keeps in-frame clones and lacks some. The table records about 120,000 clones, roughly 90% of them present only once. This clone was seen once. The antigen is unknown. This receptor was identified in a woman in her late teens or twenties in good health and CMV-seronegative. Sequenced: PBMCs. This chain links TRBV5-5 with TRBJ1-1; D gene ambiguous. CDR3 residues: CASSLAVSTEAFF. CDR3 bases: TGTGCCAGCAGCCTGGCCGTGAGCACTGAAGCTTTCTTT.